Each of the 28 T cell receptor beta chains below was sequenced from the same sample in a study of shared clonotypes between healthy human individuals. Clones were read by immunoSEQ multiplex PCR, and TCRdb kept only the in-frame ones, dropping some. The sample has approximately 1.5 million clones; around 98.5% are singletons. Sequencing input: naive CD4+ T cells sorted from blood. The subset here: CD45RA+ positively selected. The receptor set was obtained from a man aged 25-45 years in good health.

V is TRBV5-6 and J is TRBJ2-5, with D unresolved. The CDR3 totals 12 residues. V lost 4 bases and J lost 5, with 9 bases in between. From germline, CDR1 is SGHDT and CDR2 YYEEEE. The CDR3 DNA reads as TGTGCCAGCAGCCTAGTCCGGGAGACCCAGTACTTC. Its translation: CASSLVRETQYF.

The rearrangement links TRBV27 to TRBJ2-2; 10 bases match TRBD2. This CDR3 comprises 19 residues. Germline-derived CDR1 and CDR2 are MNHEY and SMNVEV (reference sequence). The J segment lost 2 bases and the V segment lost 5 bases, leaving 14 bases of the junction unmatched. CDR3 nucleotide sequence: TGTGCCAGCAGTCTGAGAGGACGAGGACTAGCGGTTAACACCGGGGAGCTGTTTTTT. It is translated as CASSLRGRGLAVNTGELFF.

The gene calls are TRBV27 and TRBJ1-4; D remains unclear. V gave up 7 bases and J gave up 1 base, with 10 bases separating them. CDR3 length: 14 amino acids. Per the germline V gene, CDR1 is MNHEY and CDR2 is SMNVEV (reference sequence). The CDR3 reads CASKQTLTNEKLFF. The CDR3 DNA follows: TGTGCCAGCAAACAGACCTTAACTAATGAAAAACTGTTTTTT.

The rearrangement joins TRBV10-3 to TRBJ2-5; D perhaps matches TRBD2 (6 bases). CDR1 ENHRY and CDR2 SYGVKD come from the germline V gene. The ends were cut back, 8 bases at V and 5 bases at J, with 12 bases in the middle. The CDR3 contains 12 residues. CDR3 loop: CAIASSVETQYF. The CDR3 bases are TGTGCCATCGCCTCTAGCGTGGAGACCCAGTACTTC.

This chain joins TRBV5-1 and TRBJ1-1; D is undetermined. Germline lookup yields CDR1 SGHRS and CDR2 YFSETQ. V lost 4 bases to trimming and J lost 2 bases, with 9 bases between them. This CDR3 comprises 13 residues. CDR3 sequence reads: CASSTDGNTEAFF. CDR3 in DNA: TGCGCCAGCAGCACGGACGGAAACACTGAAGCTTTCTTT.

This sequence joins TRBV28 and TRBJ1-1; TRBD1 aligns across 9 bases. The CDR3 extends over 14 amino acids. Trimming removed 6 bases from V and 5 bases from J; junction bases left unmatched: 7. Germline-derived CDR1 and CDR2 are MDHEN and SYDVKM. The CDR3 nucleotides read TGTGCCAGCAGGTGGGGACAGGGCGGTACTGAAGCTTTCTTT. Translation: CASRWGQGGTEAFF.

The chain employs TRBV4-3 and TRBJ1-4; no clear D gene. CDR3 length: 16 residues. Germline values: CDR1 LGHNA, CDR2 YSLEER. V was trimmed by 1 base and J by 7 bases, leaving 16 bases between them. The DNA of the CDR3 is TGCGCCAGCAGCCAAGTAAAGGGCGGCCGGGGTGAAAAACTGTTTTTT. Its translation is CASSQVKGGRGEKLFF.

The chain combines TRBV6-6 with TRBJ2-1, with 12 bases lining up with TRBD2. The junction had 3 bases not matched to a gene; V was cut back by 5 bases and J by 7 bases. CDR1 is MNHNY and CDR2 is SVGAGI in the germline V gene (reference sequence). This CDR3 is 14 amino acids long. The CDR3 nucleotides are TGTGCCAGCAGTGGGACTAGCGGGTCTAATGAGCAGTTCTTC. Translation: CASSGTSGSNEQFF.

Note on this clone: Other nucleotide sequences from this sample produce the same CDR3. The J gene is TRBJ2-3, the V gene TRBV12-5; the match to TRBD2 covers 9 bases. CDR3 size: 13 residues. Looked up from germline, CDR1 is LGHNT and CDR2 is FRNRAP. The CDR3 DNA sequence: TGTGCCAGCGGGAGGTCGGGCACAGATACGCAGTATTTT. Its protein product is CASGRSGTDTQYF.

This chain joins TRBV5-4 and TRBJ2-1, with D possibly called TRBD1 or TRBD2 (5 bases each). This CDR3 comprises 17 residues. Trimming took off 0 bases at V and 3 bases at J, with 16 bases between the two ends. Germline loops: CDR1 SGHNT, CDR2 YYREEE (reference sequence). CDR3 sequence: CASSLAGTVAGYNEQFF. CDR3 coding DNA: TGTGCCAGCAGCTTGGCTGGGACCGTGGCTGGCTACAATGAGCAGTTCTTC.

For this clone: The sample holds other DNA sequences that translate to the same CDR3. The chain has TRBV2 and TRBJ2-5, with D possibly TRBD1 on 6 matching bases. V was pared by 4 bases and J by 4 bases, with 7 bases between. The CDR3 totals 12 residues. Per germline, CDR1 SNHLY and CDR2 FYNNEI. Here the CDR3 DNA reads TGTGCCAGCAGTGTAGGGGGAGAGACCCAGTACTTC. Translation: CASSVGGETQYF.

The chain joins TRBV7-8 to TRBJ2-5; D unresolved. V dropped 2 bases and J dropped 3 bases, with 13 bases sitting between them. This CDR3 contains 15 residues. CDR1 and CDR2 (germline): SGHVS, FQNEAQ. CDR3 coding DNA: TGTGCCAGCAGCTTAAGGGATAGGAGAAAAGAGACCCAGTACTTC. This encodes CASSLRDRRKETQYF. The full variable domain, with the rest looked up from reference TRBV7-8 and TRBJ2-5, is GAGVSQSPRYKVAKRGQDVALRCDPISGHVSLFWYQQALGQGPEFLTYFQNEAQLDKSGLPSDRFFAERPEGSVSTLKIQRTQQEDSAVYLCASSLRDRRKETQYFGPGTRLLVL.

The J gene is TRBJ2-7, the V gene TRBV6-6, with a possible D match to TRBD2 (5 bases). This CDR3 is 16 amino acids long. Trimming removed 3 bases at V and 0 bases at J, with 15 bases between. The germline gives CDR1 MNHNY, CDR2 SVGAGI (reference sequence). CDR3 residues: CASSYPEAGPSYEQYF. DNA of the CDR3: TGTGCCAGCAGTTATCCCGAGGCGGGCCCCTCCTACGAGCAGTACTTC.

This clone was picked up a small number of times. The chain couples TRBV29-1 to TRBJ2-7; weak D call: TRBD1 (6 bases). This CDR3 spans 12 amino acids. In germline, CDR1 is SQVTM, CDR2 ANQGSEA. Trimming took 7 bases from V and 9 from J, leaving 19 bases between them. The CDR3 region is CSGLDSDDGQYF. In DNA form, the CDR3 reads TGCAGCGGACTGGACAGCGACGACGGGCAGTACTTC.

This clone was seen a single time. The CDR3 here is CASSQTMTGELFF. CDR3 nucleotides: TGTGCCAGCAGCCAGACAATGACCGGGGAGCTGTTTTTT. The chain couples TRBV6-5 to TRBJ2-2; D uncertain. Per the germline V gene, CDR1 is MNHEY and CDR2 is SVGAGI. The ends were cut back, 6 bases at V and 5 bases at J, with 10 bases in the middle. The CDR3 extends over 13 amino acids.

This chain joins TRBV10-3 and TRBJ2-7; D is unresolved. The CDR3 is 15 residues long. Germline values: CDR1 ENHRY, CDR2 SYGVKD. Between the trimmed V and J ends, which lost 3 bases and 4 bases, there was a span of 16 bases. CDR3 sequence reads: CAISEFTGVGYEQYF. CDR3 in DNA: TGTGCCATCAGTGAATTCACTGGGGTAGGGTACGAGCAGTACTTC.

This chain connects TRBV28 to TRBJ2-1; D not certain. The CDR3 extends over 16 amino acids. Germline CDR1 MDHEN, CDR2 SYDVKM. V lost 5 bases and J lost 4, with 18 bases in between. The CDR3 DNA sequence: TGTGCCAGCAGTGGGTACACCATAGCTTTTTACAATGAGCAGTTCTTC. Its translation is CASSGYTIAFYNEQFF.

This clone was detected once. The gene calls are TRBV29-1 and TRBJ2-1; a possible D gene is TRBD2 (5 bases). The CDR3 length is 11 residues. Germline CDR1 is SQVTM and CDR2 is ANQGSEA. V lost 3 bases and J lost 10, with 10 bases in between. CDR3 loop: CSVEGGLEQFF. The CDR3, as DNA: TGCAGCGTTGAGGGCGGACTGGAGCAGTTCTTC.

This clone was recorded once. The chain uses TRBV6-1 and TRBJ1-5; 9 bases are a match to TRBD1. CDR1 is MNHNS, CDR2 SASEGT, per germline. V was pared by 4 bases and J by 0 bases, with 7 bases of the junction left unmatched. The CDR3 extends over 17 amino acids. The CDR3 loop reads CASSAGTGTYSNQPQHF. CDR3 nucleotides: TGTGCCAGCAGTGCCGGGACAGGGACATATAGCAATCAGCCCCAGCATTTT.

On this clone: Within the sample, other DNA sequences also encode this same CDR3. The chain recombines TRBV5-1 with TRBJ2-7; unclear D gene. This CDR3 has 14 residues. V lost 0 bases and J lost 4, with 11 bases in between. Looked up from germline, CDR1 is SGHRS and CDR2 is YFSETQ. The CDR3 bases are TGCGCCAGCAGCTTGGGTGGCCCCTCGTACGAGCAGTACTTC. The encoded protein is CASSLGGPSYEQYF.

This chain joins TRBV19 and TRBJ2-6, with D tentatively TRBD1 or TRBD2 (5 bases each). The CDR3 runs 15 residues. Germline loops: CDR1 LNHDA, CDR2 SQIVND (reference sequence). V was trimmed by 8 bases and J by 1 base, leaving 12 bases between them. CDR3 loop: CASRGRGSGANVLTF. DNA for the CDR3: TGTGCCAGTCGGGGACGTGGATCTGGGGCCAACGTCCTGACTTTC.

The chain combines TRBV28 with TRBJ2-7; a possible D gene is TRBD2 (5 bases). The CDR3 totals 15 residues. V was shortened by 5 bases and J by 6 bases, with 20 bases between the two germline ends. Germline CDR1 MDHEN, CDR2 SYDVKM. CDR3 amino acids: CASSPPGLAGPEQYF. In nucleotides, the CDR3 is TGTGCCAGCAGTCCCCCCGGACTGGCCGGGCCCGAGCAGTACTTC. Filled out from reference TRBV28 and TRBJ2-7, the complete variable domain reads DVKVTQSSRYLVKRTGEKVFLECVQDMDHENMFWYRQDPGLGLRLIYFSYDVKMKEKGDIPEGYSVSREKKERFSLILESASTNQTSMYLCASSPPGLAGPEQYFGPGTRLTVT.

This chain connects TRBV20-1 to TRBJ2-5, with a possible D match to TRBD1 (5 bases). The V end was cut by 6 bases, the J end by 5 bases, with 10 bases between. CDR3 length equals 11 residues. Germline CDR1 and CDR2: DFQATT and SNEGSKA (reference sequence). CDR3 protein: CSAQKGETQYF. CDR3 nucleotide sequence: TGCAGTGCCCAGAAGGGGGAGACCCAGTACTTC.

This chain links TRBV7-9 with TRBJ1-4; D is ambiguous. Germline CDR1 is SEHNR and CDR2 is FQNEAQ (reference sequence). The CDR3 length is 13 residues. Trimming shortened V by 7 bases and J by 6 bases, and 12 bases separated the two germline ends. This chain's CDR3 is CASMDWGDEKLFF. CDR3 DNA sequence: TGTGCCAGCATGGACTGGGGAGATGAAAAACTGTTTTTT.

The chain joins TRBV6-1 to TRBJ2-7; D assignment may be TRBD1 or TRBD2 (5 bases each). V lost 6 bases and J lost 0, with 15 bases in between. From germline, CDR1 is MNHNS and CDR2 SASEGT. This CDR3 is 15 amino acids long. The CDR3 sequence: CASRISGTDSYEQYF. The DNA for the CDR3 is TGTGCCAGCAGAATTTCCGGGACCGACTCCTACGAGCAGTACTTC.

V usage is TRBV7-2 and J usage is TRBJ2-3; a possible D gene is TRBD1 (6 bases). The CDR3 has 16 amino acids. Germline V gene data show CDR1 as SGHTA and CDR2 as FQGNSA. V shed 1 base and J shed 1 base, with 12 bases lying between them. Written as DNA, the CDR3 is TGTGCCAGCAGCTTAGGGGCAGGGGTTGGCACAGATACGCAGTATTTT. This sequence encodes CASSLGAGVGTDTQYF.

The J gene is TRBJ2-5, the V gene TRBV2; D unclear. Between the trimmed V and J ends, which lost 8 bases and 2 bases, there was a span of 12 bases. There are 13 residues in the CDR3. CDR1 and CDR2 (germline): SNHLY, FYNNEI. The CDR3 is CASSDGSQETQYF. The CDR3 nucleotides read TGTGCCAGCTCGGACGGCTCACAAGAGACCCAGTACTTC.

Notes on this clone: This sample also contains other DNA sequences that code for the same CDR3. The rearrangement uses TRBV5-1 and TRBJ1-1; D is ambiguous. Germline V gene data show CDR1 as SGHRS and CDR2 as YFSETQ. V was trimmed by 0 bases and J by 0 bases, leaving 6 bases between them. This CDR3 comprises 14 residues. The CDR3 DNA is TGCGCCAGCAGCTTGGGGCCGCTGAACACTGAAGCTTTCTTT. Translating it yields CASSLGPLNTEAFF.